This TCR beta chain came from a study of T cell responses to AZD1222 COVID-19 vaccine (dated by TCRdb to the early 2020s). About the full investigation: AZD1222 recipients with second doses at about 4 weeks or about 12 weeks were pooled, because spike-specific TCR depth and breadth did not differ between schedules. TCR sequencing covered fewer than 250 trial participants: about 210 given two doses of AZD1222 and 26 given two doses of MenACWY control vaccine. Trial participants were enrolled by age into 18-55, 56-69 and 70-plus year subgroups, with roughly 160, 29 and 62 TCR-sequenced participants respectively.

This specimen's time point label, interpreted: baseline before first vaccination. The vaccinee samples were drawn from two UK trials, COV001 and COV002, one of which was a single-blind randomized controlled phase 2/3 trial testing AZD1222 (ChAdOx1 nCoV-19) in healthy adults. Trial participant PBMC samples were collected at day 0 and day 28 after the second dose for TCRbeta chain sequencing. The germline V gene supplies CDR1 SGHAT and CDR2 FQNNGV. V is clipped by 0 bases and J by 1 base, and the sequence between their germline boundaries is 10 bases long. The CDR3 spans 15 residues, from the cysteine through the phenylalanine. The DNA shown is the 45-base CDR3, in frame from base 1. The CDR3 regions of human TCRbeta chains were analyzed by immunosequencing. The original pipeline was this. TCRs in the repertoires were matched against a reference library of SARS-CoV-2-specific TCRs that had been generated with the MIRA antigen-specificity platform. Breadth was defined as the fraction of unique TCRs that were SARS-CoV-2-associated. Depth was defined as the fraction of total T cells that were SARS-CoV-2-associated. Using the MIRA data, every spike-specific TCR was mapped to the spike region that the TCR reacted to and assigned to either a CD4 or a CD8 class. Log10-transformed breadth and depth values were compared by one-way ANOVA with Sidak's multiple comparisons tests. TCRdb provides this immuneACCESS table in a form limited to in-frame rearrangements. Some clones are lacking; in checked studies, under half of them reflect an unresolved V gene, and why the rest are absent is not known. That table is the source of V, J and clone size, and D and trimming were worked out from the DNA. The sample table holds around 160,000 clones, of which about nine tenths were seen once. Around 16% of the sample goes to the ten largest clones.

In the case of this clone: It has no known antigen specificity. Base qualities were left out, and no much larger clone turns up one base away.

Study-wide findings and limitations: Spike-specific TCR breadth and depth rose significantly after two AZD1222 doses compared with day 0 and with MenACWY recipients. Epitopes outside the regions mutated in the B.1.351 and B.1.1.7 variants were reportedly recognized by nearly half of the unique spike-specific TCRs. In the small 56-69-year group, the increase in depth fell short of significance, most likely because of low power. The whole spike protein was spanned by vaccine-associated CD4 TCRs, and dominant responses were seen in regions 160-218 and 743-854. Conclusions about previously exposed vaccinees were limited because only six AZD1222 recipients were SARS-CoV-2 seropositive at baseline. Because no samples from the day 14 peak response were available, repertoires could be characterized only after the peak T cell response. Participants were mostly white British and included more females than males, and it was suggested by the authors that clonal diversity may have been underestimated.

The chain is made from TRBV11-2 and TRBJ2-7; the D gene is possibly TRBD1, with 5 bases matching. This TCR was recovered from an adult in good health. The input for sequencing was peripheral blood, taken on day 0 of AZD1222 vaccination. CDR3 reads: CASSLDWTFSYEQYF. The nucleotides read TGTGCCAGCAGCTTAGATTGGACATTTTCCTACGAGCAGTACTTC.